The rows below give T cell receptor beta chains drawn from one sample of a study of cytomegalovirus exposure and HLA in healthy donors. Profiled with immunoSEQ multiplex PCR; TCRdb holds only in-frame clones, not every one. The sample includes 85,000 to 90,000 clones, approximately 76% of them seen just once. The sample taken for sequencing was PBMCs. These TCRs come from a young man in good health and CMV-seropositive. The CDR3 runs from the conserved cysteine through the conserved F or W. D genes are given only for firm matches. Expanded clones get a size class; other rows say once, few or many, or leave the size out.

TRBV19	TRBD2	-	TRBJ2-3	TGTGCCAGTAGTGGGACTATACTCAACACAGATACGCAGTATTTT	CASSGTILNTDTQYF
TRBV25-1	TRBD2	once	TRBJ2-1	TGTGCCAGCAGTGAAACATTGCTTAGCGGGGGCAACAATGAGCAGTTCTTC	CASSETLLSGGNNEQFF
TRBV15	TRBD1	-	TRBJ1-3	TGTGCCACCAGCAAGAAGACCGGGACAGCTCATAAGGGGAACACCATATATTTT	CATSKKTGTAHKGNTIYF
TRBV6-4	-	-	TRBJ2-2	TGTGCCAGCAGCCAAGGACTAACTTACACCGGGGAGCTGTTTTTT	CASSQGLTYTGELFF
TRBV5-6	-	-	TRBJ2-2	TGTGCCAGCCACCAAGGGGTCTCCGGGGAGCTGTTTTTT	CASHQGVSGELFF
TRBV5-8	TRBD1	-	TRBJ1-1	TGTGCCACTAACTCGGGACAGATGAACACTGAAGCTTTCTTT	CATNSGQMNTEAFF
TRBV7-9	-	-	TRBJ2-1	TGTGCCAGCAGCTTAATCCGTGAGCAGTTCTTC	CASSLIREQFF
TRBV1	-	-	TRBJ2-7	TGCACCAGCAGCCAGAGGACCGGGGGGATCTACGAGCAGTACTTC	CTSSQRTGGIYEQYF
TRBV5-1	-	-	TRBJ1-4	TGCGCCAGCAGCCTGAACTCCGGTGAAAAACTGTTTTTT	CASSLNSGEKLFF
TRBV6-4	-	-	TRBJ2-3	TGTGCCAGCAGTGAAGGGAGGACGGACACAGATACGCAGTATTTT	CASSEGRTDTDTQYF
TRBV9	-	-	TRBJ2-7	TGTGCCAGCAGCGTAGGGGCCCTTGACGGCGAGCAGTACTTC	CASSVGALDGEQYF
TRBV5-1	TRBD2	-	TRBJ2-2	TGCGCCAGCAGCTCAATGGCGGGGGGCAGCGGGGAGCTGTTTTTT	CASSSMAGGSGELFF